These T cell receptor beta chains were read from a single sample in a study of T cells in Graves' hyperthyroidism and ophthalmopathy. TCRdb ran MiXCR on the multiplex PCR reads and lists one entry per CDR3 protein. The sample carries 350,000 to 400,000 distinct CDR3 sequences, approximately 19% recorded once. The material sequenced was blood. These receptors originate from a woman under 30 with Graves' hyperthyroidism. Both conserved end residues are part of each CDR3. Fields, in order: CDR3 length, J gene, clone size, D gene, V gene, CDR3 protein, CDR3 DNA. A D gene is named only where the DNA matches it firmly. A clone size is listed for some rows: how often the clone was seen (once, few, many), or a class if it is expanded.

>14|TRBJ1-2|.|.|TRBV6-1
CASSEAGWGYGYTF
TGTGCCAGCAGTGAAGCGGGTTGGGGATATGGCTACACCTTC
>15|TRBJ2-7|many|TRBD2|TRBV27
CASSFSLAVSYEQYF
TGTGCCAGCAGTTTCTCTCTAGCGGTCTCCTACGAGCAGTACTTC
>16|TRBJ2-2|many|.|TRBV30
CAWSSSRTGRVGELFF
TGTGCCTGGAGTTCATCAAGGACAGGGAGGGTCGGGGAGCTGTTTTTT
>12|TRBJ2-5|many|.|TRBV6-1
CASSALTETQYF
TGTGCCAGCAGTGCACTGACGGAGACCCAGTACTTC
>15|TRBJ2-7|.|TRBD1|TRBV20-1
CSALRRDRVSYEPYF
TGCAGTGCACTCCGAAGGGACAGGGTATCCTACGAGCCGTACTTC
>13|TRBJ2-7|many|.|TRBV27
CASSPLRVFEQYF
TGTGCCAGCAGTCCGCTCAGGGTTTTCGAGCAGTACTTC
>15|TRBJ2-5|many|TRBD2|TRBV27
CASSLYGGDRETQYF
TGTGCCAGCAGTTTATACGGGGGGGACCGCGAGACCCAGTACTTC
>14|TRBJ2-7|many|.|TRBV7-9
CASSSGTLTYEQYF
TGTGCCAGCAGCTCTGGAACACTTACCTACGAGCAGTACTTC
>13|TRBJ1-1|many|.|TRBV28
CASSRGTSSWAFF
TGTGCCAGCAGTCGGGGTACCTCTTCGTGGGCTTTCTTT
>14|TRBJ2-7|many|.|TRBV29-1
CSVVFRDSLYEQYF
TGCAGCGTTGTATTCCGGGACTCCCTCTACGAGCAGTACTTC
>15|TRBJ1-5|many|.|TRBV27
CASSLSPGSNQPQHF
TGTGCCAGCAGTTTATCCCCAGGGAGCAATCAGCCCCAGCATTTT
>20|TRBJ2-5|many|TRBD2|TRBV11-1
CASSSDLLAGGRFARSAQYF
TGTGCCAGCAGCTCGGACTTACTAGCGGGGGGCCGGTTTGCAAGATCGGCCCAGTACTTC
>17|TRBJ2-7|many|TRBD1|TRBV15
CATSRGGDRASAYEQYF
TGTGCCACCAGCAGAGGGGGGGACAGGGCTTCGGCCTACGAGCAGTACTTC
>14|TRBJ2-5|few|.|TRBV27
CASSSEPVGETQYF
TGTGCCAGCAGCTCGGAGCCCGTTGGAGAGACCCAGTACTTC
>17|TRBJ2-5|many|.|TRBV11-2
CASSLKGQADRGETQYF
TGTGCCAGCAGCTTAAAAGGGCAGGCGGACCGAGGGGAGACCCAGTACTTC
>13|TRBJ2-5|many|TRBD1|TRBV2
CARRTGAQETQYF
TGTGCCAGACGGACAGGGGCACAAGAGACCCAGTACTTC
>13|TRBJ1-2|many|.|TRBV6-1
CASSAYPGEGYTF
TGTGCCAGCAGTGCCTACCCAGGGGAAGGCTACACCTTC
>13|TRBJ2-7|few|.|TRBV5-1
CASSLGLHYEQYF
TGCGCCAGCAGCTTAGGGCTCCACTACGAGCAGTACTTC
>13|TRBJ1-2|many|.|TRBV28
CASSPGEHFGYTF
TGTGCCAGCAGCCCAGGGGAGCACTTTGGCTACACCTTC
>17|TRBJ1-3|many|.|TRBV12-3/TRBV12-4
CASSIPRTALSGNTIYF
TGTGCCAGCAGTATCCCCCGGACGGCCTTGTCTGGAAACACCATATATTTT
>12|TRBJ1-2|many|.|TRBV20-1
CSPIQGDYGYTF
TGCAGTCCAATACAGGGTGACTATGGCTACACCTTC
>13|TRBJ2-5|many|.|TRBV12-3/TRBV12-4
CASSRDFQETQYF
TGTGCCAGCAGTCGGGACTTCCAAGAGACCCAGTACTTC
>16|TRBJ2-2|many|TRBD1|TRBV20-1
CSALDRGTTNTGELFF
TGCAGTGCTCTGGACAGGGGTACGACGAACACCGGGGAGCTGTTTTTT
>17|TRBJ1-1|many|TRBD1|TRBV6-2/TRBV6-3
CASSYSDRERWNTEAFF
TGTGCCAGCAGTTACTCCGACAGGGAAAGATGGAACACTGAAGCTTTCTTT
>15|TRBJ1-1|.|TRBD1|TRBV7-9
CASSSSGTGYNEAFF
TGTGCCAGCAGCTCATCCGGGACAGGGTATAATGAAGCTTTCTTT
>14|TRBJ2-4|few|.|TRBV2
CASRLRGAKNIQYF
TGTGCCAGCAGGCTAAGGGGGGCCAAAAACATTCAGTACTTC